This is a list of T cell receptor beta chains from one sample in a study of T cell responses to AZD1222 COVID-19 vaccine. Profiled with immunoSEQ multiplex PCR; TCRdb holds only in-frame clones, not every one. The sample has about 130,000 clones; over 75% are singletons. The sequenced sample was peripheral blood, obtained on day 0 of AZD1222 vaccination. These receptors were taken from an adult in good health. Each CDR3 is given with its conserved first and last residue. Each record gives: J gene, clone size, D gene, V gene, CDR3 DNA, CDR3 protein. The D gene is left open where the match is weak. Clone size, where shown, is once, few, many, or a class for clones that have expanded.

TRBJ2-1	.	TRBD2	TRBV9	TGTGCCAGCAGCGCTGGGCGGGGGTCGTACAATGAGCAGTTCTTC	CASSAGRGSYNEQFF
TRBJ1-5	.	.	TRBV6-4	TGTGCCAGCAGTCCCTCCGGGGATCAGCCCCAGCATTTT	CASSPSGDQPQHF
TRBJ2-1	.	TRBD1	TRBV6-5	TGTGCCAGCGCCCGGAAAACAGGGGCTGGAGAGCAGTTCTTC	CASARKTGAGEQFF
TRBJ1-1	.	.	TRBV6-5	TGTGCCAGCAGAGGTTCCCGGGGCGGGTACACTGAAGCTTTCTTT	CASRGSRGGYTEAFF
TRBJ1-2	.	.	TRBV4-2	TGTGCCAGCAGCCTCAGGGGTGTTAACTATGGCTACACCTTC	CASSLRGVNYGYTF
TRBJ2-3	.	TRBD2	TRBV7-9	TGTGCCAGCAGCGTGGGACTAGCGGGAGGAAATACGCAGTATTTT	CASSVGLAGGNTQYF
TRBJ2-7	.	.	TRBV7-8	TGTGCCAGCAGCCACCGACAGGCAACCTACGAGCAGTACTTC	CASSHRQATYEQYF
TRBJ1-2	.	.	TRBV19	TGTGCCAGTAGTATCTCAGGGGACTATGGCTACACCTTC	CASSISGDYGYTF
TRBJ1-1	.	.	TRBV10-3	TGTGCCATCAGTGAGCAGGGTATGAACACTGAAGCTTTCTTT	CAISEQGMNTEAFF
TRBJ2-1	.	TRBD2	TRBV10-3	TGTGCCATCAGGACGTCCGGGACTAGCGGGGGTAATGAGCAGTTCTTC	CAIRTSGTSGGNEQFF
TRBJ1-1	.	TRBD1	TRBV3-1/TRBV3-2	TGTGCCAGCAGCTTCCTAGACAGGGGAAACACTGAAGCTTTCTTT	CASSFLDRGNTEAFF
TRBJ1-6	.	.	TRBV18	TGTGCCAGCTCACTTGGCTCAAGGGGGGATAATTCACCCCTCCACTTT	CASSLGSRGDNSPLHF
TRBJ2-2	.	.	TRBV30	TGTGCCTGTTCTCAGGGATCCCTACTAACCGGGGAGCTGTTTTTT	CACSQGSLLTGELFF
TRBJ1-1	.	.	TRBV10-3	TGTGCCATCAGTGTGTCCAAGGCGGCAGGACTTTCAGGCACTGAAGCTTTCTTT	CAISVSKAAGLSGTEAFF
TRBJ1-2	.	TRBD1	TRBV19	TGTGCCAGTAGTCCAGGGGACAGTCAAGTCTATGGCTACACCTTC	CASSPGDSQVYGYTF
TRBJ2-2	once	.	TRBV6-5	TGTGCCAGCAACTTCGGGACAAAGAACACCGGGGAGCTGTTTTTT	CASNFGTKNTGELFF
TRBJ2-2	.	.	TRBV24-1	TGTGCCACCAGGACAGAGAACACCGGGGAGCTGTTTTTT	CATRTENTGELFF
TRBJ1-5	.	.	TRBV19	TGTGCCAGTAGAGTGACCCGGGACGGTCTCAATCAGCCCCAGCATTTT	CASRVTRDGLNQPQHF
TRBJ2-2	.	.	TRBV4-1	TGCGCCAGCAGCCAAAGAGCCGGGGGCAGAACCGGGGAGCTGTTTTTT	CASSQRAGGRTGELFF
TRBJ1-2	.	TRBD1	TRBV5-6	TGTGCCAGCAGCTTGGAGGGGGCACTCCGGTTATATGGCTACACCTTC	CASSLEGALRLYGYTF
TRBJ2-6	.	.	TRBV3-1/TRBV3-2	TGTGCCAGCAGAGCGAGCTCTGGGGCCAACGTCCTGACTTTC	CASRASSGANVLTF
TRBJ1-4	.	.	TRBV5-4	TGTGCCAGCAGTTCGGCAACTAATGAAAAACTGTTTTTT	CASSSATNEKLFF
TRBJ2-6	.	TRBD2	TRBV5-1	TGCCCCCCCCGCGCCGGGGGGGCGCCCGGGGCCAACGTCCTGACTTTC	CPPRAGGAPGANVLTF
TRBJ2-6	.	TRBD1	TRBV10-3	TGTGCCATCAGTGGGACAGGGGCCTTACTCCCCTCTGGGGCCAACGTCCTGACTTTC	CAISGTGALLPSGANVLTF
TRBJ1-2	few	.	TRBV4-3	TGCGCCAGCAGCCCCGTAGGGGAGAGCGATGGCTACACCTTC	CASSPVGESDGYTF
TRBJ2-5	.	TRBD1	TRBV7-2	TGTGCCAGCAGCTTAGCGTTAGGGGGCGCAGGGACCCAGTACTTC	CASSLALGGAGTQYF
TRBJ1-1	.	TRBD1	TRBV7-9	TGTGCCAGCAGCCAGCGGGCAGGGGGTATGGGCACTGAAGCTTTCTTT	CASSQRAGGMGTEAFF
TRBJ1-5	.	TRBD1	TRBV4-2	TGTGCCAGCAGCCAAGTCGGGACAGAAAGCAATCAGCCCCAGCATTTT	CASSQVGTESNQPQHF
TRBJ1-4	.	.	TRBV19	TGTGCCAGTAGCCCCGATACGGTCGGGGAAAAACTGTTTTTT	CASSPDTVGEKLFF
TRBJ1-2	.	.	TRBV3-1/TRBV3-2	TGTGCCAGCAGCCCAACCCTGACAGACTATGGCTACACCTTC	CASSPTLTDYGYTF
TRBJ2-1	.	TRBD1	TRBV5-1	TGCGCCAGCAGCTGGGACAGCCCCTACAATGAGCAGTTCTTC	CASSWDSPYNEQFF
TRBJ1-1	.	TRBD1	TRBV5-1	TGCGCCAGCAGCTTGGAACAGGGGAGCACTGAAGCTTTCTTT	CASSLEQGSTEAFF
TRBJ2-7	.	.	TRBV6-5	TGTGCCAGCAGTTACAAGACAGGTTCCTACGAGCAGTACTTC	CASSYKTGSYEQYF
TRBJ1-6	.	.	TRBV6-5	TGTGCCAGCGGGAGGACAGACTCTAATTCACCCCTCCACTTT	CASGRTDSNSPLHF